The 21 T cell receptor beta chains in this list originate from one sample, sequenced in a study of T cell responses to AZD1222 COVID-19 vaccine. Some clones are missing from TCRdb's copy, which holds only in-frame ones; the method was immunoSEQ multiplex PCR. The sample carries roughly 56,000 clones, 70% to 90% recorded once. Sequenced material: peripheral blood, taken on day 0 of AZD1222 vaccination. These receptors all stem from an adult in good health.

The rearrangement joins TRBV30 to TRBJ1-4, with a possible D match to TRBD1 (5 bases). CDR3 length equals 13 residues. V was pared by 8 bases and J by 7 bases, with 17 bases between. Germline loops: CDR1 GTSNPN, CDR2 SVGIG (reference sequence). The CDR3 spells CAGARWGSEKLFF. The DNA for the CDR3 is TGTGCCGGGGCCAGATGGGGCTCTGAAAAACTGTTTTTT.

The J gene is TRBJ1-2, the V gene TRBV19, with D possibly TRBD1 on 5 matching bases. CDR3 length: 15 residues. In germline, CDR1 is LNHDA, CDR2 SQIVND (reference sequence). The V gene lost 9 bases and the J gene lost 8 bases, with 25 bases spanning the gap. The CDR3 loop reads CASSHGRGRSSGYTF. The CDR3 nucleotides read TGTGCCAGCTCCCACGGAAGGGGCCGTTCCAGCGGCTACACCTTC.

This chain links TRBV7-9 with TRBJ1-5; possibly TRBD1 for D (5 bases). Trimming took 4 bases from V and 7 from J, leaving 17 bases between them. The CDR3 covers 15 residues. Per germline, CDR1 SEHNR and CDR2 FQNEAQ (reference sequence). The CDR3 is CASSSLGASGQPQHF. DNA for the CDR3: TGTGCCAGCAGCTCTCTAGGGGCCTCCGGGCAGCCCCAGCATTTT.

This chain connects TRBV7-2 to TRBJ2-2; D possibly corresponds to TRBD1 (5 bases). Germline V gene data show CDR1 as SGHTA and CDR2 as FQGNSA. CDR3 length: 14 amino acids. V lost 4 bases and J 5 bases, leaving 11 bases between the germline ends. This chain's CDR3 is CASSSYRLTGELFF. The CDR3 DNA reads TGTGCCAGCAGCTCGTACAGGCTAACCGGGGAGCTGTTTTTT.

This chain uses TRBV4-1 with TRBJ1-2; D remains ambiguous. This CDR3 has 14 residues. The germline CDR1 and CDR2 sequences are MGHRA and YSYEKL. V lost 2 bases, J lost 1 base, and 8 bases lay in between. The CDR3 bases are TGCGCCAGCAGCCAACGTCAGGTTAACTATGGCTACACCTTC. It translates to CASSQRQVNYGYTF.

This rearrangement joins TRBV7-2 to TRBJ1-1, with D perhaps TRBD1 (6 bases). This CDR3 contains 13 residues. The V and J ends lost 4 bases and 5 bases respectively, with 11 bases between them. Germline V gives CDR1 SGHTA, CDR2 FQGNSA. The CDR3 sequence is CASSSRGETEAFF. The CDR3 nucleotides read TGTGCCAGCAGCTCCAGGGGAGAGACTGAAGCTTTCTTT.

The J gene is TRBJ2-1, the V gene TRBV6-1; 7 positions agree with TRBD2. After removal of 3 bases from V and 4 bases from J, the junction contained 6 bases not matched to a gene. From germline, CDR1 is MNHNS and CDR2 SASEGT. The CDR3 is 15 residues long. CDR3 DNA: TGTGCCAGCAGTGATTTGGGGGGGTTATACAATGAGCAGTTCTTC. This translates into CASSDLGGLYNEQFF.

This chain links TRBV3-1 (or the pseudogene TRBV3-2) with TRBJ2-3; no clear D gene. The germline V and J ends were trimmed by 0 bases and 2 bases, with 9 bases remaining between them. Germline CDR1 is LGHDT and CDR2 is YNNKEL (reference sequence). CDR3 length: 15 amino acids. The CDR3 DNA sequence: TGTGCCAGCAGCCAAGAGGTAGGGTTCACAGATACGCAGTATTTT. Its protein is CASSQEVGFTDTQYF.

This chain uses TRBV2 with TRBJ1-5, with 7 bases that match TRBD1. This CDR3 region has 14 residues. Germline CDR1 reads SNHLY; CDR2 reads FYNNEI. After removal of 6 bases from V and 3 bases from J, the junction contained 5 bases not matched to a gene. CDR3 residues: CASRTDRPNQPQHF. The CDR3 DNA reads as TGTGCCAGCAGGACGGACAGGCCCAATCAGCCCCAGCATTTT.

The gene calls are TRBV4-1 and TRBJ2-7; 8 bases agree with TRBD2. There are 15 residues in the CDR3. Losses at the gene ends were 4 bases for V and 1 base for J; bases not matched to a gene: 6. Germline values: CDR1 MGHRA, CDR2 YSYEKL. CDR3 DNA: TGCGCCAGCAGCCCCGGGACTAGATATTCCTACGAGCAGTACTTC. This sequence encodes CASSPGTRYSYEQYF.

V and J are TRBV11-2 and TRBJ1-4; tentatively, D is TRBD1 (5 bases). The germline V and J ends were trimmed by 0 bases and 0 bases, with 11 bases remaining between them. Germline V gives CDR1 SGHAT, CDR2 FQNNGV. This CDR3 contains 17 residues. The CDR3 nucleotides read TGTGCCAGCAGCTTAGATCTGGGGGATGCAACTAATGAAAAACTGTTTTTT. Residues: CASSLDLGDATNEKLFF.

The rearrangement uses TRBV11-3 and TRBJ1-1; D ambiguous. CDR3 length: 14 residues. V gave up 1 base and J gave up 1 base, with 7 bases separating them. Germline V gene data show CDR1 as SGHNT and CDR2 as YENEEA. DNA for the CDR3: TGTGCCAGCAGCTTAGGTGGTGGGAACACTGAAGCTTTCTTT. It yields the protein CASSLGGGNTEAFF.

The V and J genes are TRBV5-6 and TRBJ2-7; the match to TRBD2 covers 7 bases. The germline gives CDR1 SGHDT, CDR2 YYEEEE. This CDR3 is built from 15 residues. V trimming: 2 bases; J trimming: 0 bases; junction bases outside the gene matches: 5. The CDR3 sequence is CASSFGGGSSYEQYF. CDR3 bases: TGTGCCAGCAGCTTCGGCGGGGGTAGCTCCTACGAGCAGTACTTC.

The table lists this clone with a count of one. The J gene is TRBJ1-4, the V gene TRBV2; no firm D call. Germline CDR1 and CDR2: SNHLY and FYNNEI. The CDR3 runs 15 residues. Trimming removed 4 bases from V and 0 bases from J, with 9 bases in between. CDR3 loop: CASSAFTATNEKLFF. The CDR3 DNA is TGTGCCAGCAGTGCTTTCACTGCAACTAATGAAAAACTGTTTTTT.

V is TRBV3-1 (or the pseudogene TRBV3-2) and J is TRBJ2-7; 9 nucleotides match TRBD1. This CDR3 contains 14 residues. CDR1 LGHDT and CDR2 YNNKEL come from the germline V gene (reference sequence). The V and J ends lost 3 bases and 3 bases, in that order; junction bases with no gene match: 3. The CDR3 protein is CASSQGQGGYEQYF. The DNA of the CDR3 is TGTGCCAGCAGCCAGGGACAGGGTGGCTACGAGCAGTACTTC.

The chain has TRBV19 and TRBJ2-1; D uncertain. Trimming removed 1 base at V and 6 bases at J, with 4 bases between. Germline V CDR1 and CDR2: LNHDA, SQIVND (reference sequence). This CDR3 region has 12 residues. The CDR3 bases are TGTGCCAGTAGTATAGCGGGCAATGAGCAGTTCTTC. This translates into CASSIAGNEQFF.

The chain uses TRBV7-2 and TRBJ2-3, with D hard to call. V was shortened by 2 bases and J by 4 bases, with 7 bases between the two germline ends. Germline loops: CDR1 SGHTA, CDR2 FQGNSA. This CDR3 comprises 13 residues. DNA for the CDR3: TGTGCCAGCAGCTTAATTTTTGCAGATACGCAGTATTTT. Translated: CASSLIFADTQYF.

This CDR3 is CASNGERGASGTEAFF. As DNA, the CDR3 is TGTGCCAGTAATGGGGAGCGCGGCGCCAGCGGAACTGAAGCTTTCTTT. V is TRBV19 and J is TRBJ1-1; no definite D call. This CDR3 has 16 amino acids. Germline V gene data show CDR1 as LNHDA and CDR2 as SQIVND (reference sequence). V was trimmed by 7 bases and J by 5 bases, leaving 23 bases between them.

The chain uses TRBV11-2 and TRBJ2-2, with 8 bases lining up with TRBD1. CDR3 length equals 15 residues. J gave up 4 bases and V 5 bases, and 6 bases lay outside the gene matches. The germline V gene has CDR1 SGHAT and CDR2 FQNNGV. The CDR3 DNA sequence: TGTGCCAGCAGCCGACAGGGGTCGGGCACCGGGGAGCTGTTTTTT. It is translated as CASSRQGSGTGELFF.

V gene TRBV18 combines with J gene TRBJ1-4, with unresolved D. Germline V CDR1 and CDR2: KGHSH, LQKENI. V was clipped by 2 bases and J by 4 bases, with 5 bases between them. CDR3 length: 13 amino acids. In DNA, the CDR3 is TGTGCCAGCTCACCATCAATTAATGAAAAACTGTTTTTT. As protein: CASSPSINEKLFF. The full variable domain, its missing parts supplied by reference TRBV18 and TRBJ1-4, is NAGVMQNPRHLVRRRGQEARLRCSPMKGHSHVYWYRQLPEEGLKFMVYLQKENIIDESGMPKERFSAEFPKEGPSILRIQQVVRGDSAAYFCASSPSINEKLFFGSGTQLSVL.

This rearrangement joins TRBV6-5 to TRBJ2-7; 7 bases are a match to TRBD2. The CDR3 is 10 residues long. From germline, CDR1 is MNHEY and CDR2 SVGAGI. The chain's CDR3 is CAGGAYEQYF. CDR3 sequence (DNA): TGTGCGGGAGGGGCCTACGAGCAGTACTTC.